Following are 10 T cell receptor beta chains from one sample sequenced in a study of blood T cells in healthy people across ages. The second PCR ran roughly 6 to 12 cycles with a sample-barcoded 5' primer and J-beta primers. TCRdb re-derived calls from the 5' RACE reads in MiXCR, one entry per CDR3 protein. The sample lists around 800,000 distinct CDR3 sequences, 25% to 30% occurring once. The same data also went into a second study, on T cells of mothers and their children.

The sequencing input was blood. These receptors all come from a boy aged 10-17 years in good health.

There are a few counts of this clonotype. V is TRBV7-2 and J is TRBJ2-3; a weak D match, TRBD1 (5 bases). The V and J ends lost 0 bases and 6 bases respectively, with 10 bases between them. In germline, CDR1 is SGHTA, CDR2 FQGNSA. The CDR3 is 14 amino acids. CDR3 residues: CASSLALGPDTQYF. The CDR3 region has the DNA TGTGCCAGCAGCTTAGCGCTGGGGCCGGATACGCAGTATTTT.

Details on this clonotype: This may be a read error: a much more frequent sequence differs by one nucleotide. The rearrangement links TRBV7-6 to TRBJ2-5, with D perhaps matching TRBD2 (5 bases). Per the germline V gene, CDR1 is SGHVS and CDR2 is FNYEAQ. V dropped 1 base and J dropped 5 bases, with 14 bases sitting between them. The CDR3 is made up of 15 amino acids. The CDR3 DNA reads TGTGCCAGCAGCTTAGGGCGGGCTCCTTCGGAGACCCAGTACTTC. As protein: CASSLGRAPSETQYF. Based on the CDR3 plus reference TRBV7-6 and TRBJ2-5, the full variable domain is GAGVSQSPRYKVTKRGQDVALRCDPISGHVSLYWYRQALGQGPEFLTYFNYEAQQDKSGLPNDRFSAERPEGSISTLTIQRTEQRDSAMYRCASSLGRAPSETQYFGPGTRLLVL.

The table lists this clonotype with a few counts. The chain is built from TRBV7-2 and TRBJ2-7, with TRBD2 as a possible D gene (7 bases). This CDR3 comprises 16 residues. Trimming took off 5 bases at V and 0 bases at J, with 17 bases between the two ends. The germline V gene has CDR1 SGHTA and CDR2 FQGNSA. Here the CDR3 reads CASSQQLGGGSYEQYF. The CDR3 DNA reads as TGTGCCAGCAGCCAACAGTTGGGAGGGGGCTCCTACGAGCAGTACTTC. The whole variable domain, remainder taken from reference TRBV7-2 and TRBJ2-7, is GAGVSQSPSNKVTEKGKDVELRCDPISGHTALYWYRQSLGQGLEFLIYFQGNSAPDKSGLPSDRFSAERTGGSVSTLTIQRTQQEDSAVYLCASSQQLGGGSYEQYFGPGTRLTVT.

This clonotype has just a few counts. The gene calls are TRBV27 and TRBJ2-3, with unresolved D. Trimming left V 8 bases short and J 3 bases short, with 12 bases between. Germline CDR1 is MNHEY and CDR2 is SMNVEV (reference sequence). The CDR3 has 13 residues. The CDR3, as DNA: TGTGCCAGCTGCCCCCCTTGGACAGATACGCAGTATTTT. It is translated as CASCPPWTDTQYF.

This clonotype was found a few times. This chain links TRBV3-1 with TRBJ2-3; D is possibly TRBD2 (6 bases). The CDR3 totals 16 residues. Trimming left V 3 bases short and J 0 bases short, with 13 bases between. Germline V gives CDR1 LGHDT, CDR2 YNNKEL (reference sequence). CDR3 sequence: CASSHYPRGSTDTQYF. CDR3 DNA: TGTGCCAGCAGCCATTACCCTCGGGGGAGCACAGATACGCAGTATTTT.

This rearrangement joins TRBV12-3 or TRBV12-4 to TRBJ1-6; 8 nucleotides match TRBD1. There are 14 residues in the CDR3. Germline trimming cut 6 bases from V and 10 bases from J; bases unmatched to any gene: 8. The CDR3 region has the DNA TGTGCCAGCAGGGTAGGCAGGGGGCAATCACCCCTCCACTTT. As protein: CASRVGRGQSPLHF.

This clonotype has more than one count but fewer than ten. Here the CDR3 reads CASSQVTGSSGNTIYF. The DNA of the CDR3 is TGCGCCAGCAGCCAGGTAACAGGGAGCTCTGGAAACACCATATATTTT. The rearrangement joins TRBV4-1 to TRBJ1-3; TRBD1 is a possible D gene (6 bases). Germline values: CDR1 MGHRA, CDR2 YSYEKL. Trimming took off 3 bases at V and 0 bases at J, with 12 bases between the two ends. This CDR3 region has 16 residues.

V and J are TRBV3-1 and TRBJ2-5; TRBD2 matches 10 bases. The germline CDR1 and CDR2 sequences are LGHDT and YNNKEL (reference sequence). Trimming at V came to 7 bases and at J to 6 bases, leaving 5 bases not matched to a gene. The CDR3 runs 13 residues. The CDR3 is CASTEAGGQTQYF. The CDR3 bases are TGTGCCAGCACGGAAGCGGGGGGGCAGACCCAGTACTTC.

The gene calls are TRBV3-1 and TRBJ1-3; D remains unclear. This CDR3 comprises 14 residues. Trimming pared 4 bases from V and 0 bases from J, leaving 7 bases between. Germline V gene lookup returns CDR1 LGHDT and CDR2 YNNKEL (reference sequence). The CDR3 coding sequence is TGTGCCAGCAGCCCCTACACCTCTGGAAACACCATATATTTT. This gives the protein CASSPYTSGNTIYF.

This clonotype was seen a few times. This chain links TRBV11-2 with TRBJ2-6; TRBD2 is a possible D gene (5 bases). The germline V and J ends were trimmed by 5 bases and 12 bases, with 8 bases remaining between them. Germline lookup yields CDR1 SGHAT and CDR2 FQNNGV. This CDR3 spans 11 amino acids. The CDR3 here is CASSPGSVLTF. The CDR3 region has the DNA TGTGCCAGCAGCCCGGGATCCGTCCTGACTTTC.